The clone carrying this T cell receptor (beta chain) occurred many times. With 1 base removed from V and 9 bases from J, the gap between germline ends came to 19 bases. The CDR3 length is 16 residues. The germline CDR1 and CDR2 sequences are SGHAT and FQNNGV. Amplified TCR beta CDR3 regions derived from RNA transcripts. With the HTBI primer set, the TCR CDR3 went through a first round of RT-PCR. TCRdb used MiXCR to reprocess the multiplex PCR reads, holding one entry per CDR3 protein. Of 500,000 to 750,000 distinct CDR3 sequences in the sample, approximately 15% were seen once. These data are taken from a study of T cells in Graves' hyperthyroidism and ophthalmopathy. Fresh peripheral blood, around 10 ml, yielded the PBMCs.

This sequence was found in a woman between 18 and 30 years old with Graves' ophthalmopathy. What was sequenced was blood. The chain recombines TRBV11-2 with TRBJ2-1; possibly TRBD2 for D (5 bases). CDR3 protein: CASSLAIGNVAGEQFF. Written as DNA, the CDR3 is TGTGCCAGCAGCTTAGCAATAGGGAATGTCGCGGGTGAGCAGTTCTTC.